This record concerns one T cell receptor beta chain sequence. Losses at the gene ends were 4 bases for V and 2 bases for J; bases not matched to a gene: 8. The CDR3 covers 16 residues. Germline V lookup: CDR1 SGHNT, CDR2 YYREEE (reference sequence). Authors' methods: Amplification from reference gene primers served as the basis for estimated nucleated cell counts. Produced via immunoSEQ multiplex PCR; TCRdb's table is partial and in-frame only. Clone size and the V and J calls come from that table; the DNA yielded D and trimming. The sample lists 70,000 to 95,000 clones, more than 80% occurring once. This sample was included in a study of blood T cell repertoires in COVID-19. Looking at the study overall: The origin of the acute and convalescent COVID-19 samples was the United States, Italy and Spain. Nucleic acid was either cDNA or gDNA, and it came from T cells, B-cell-depleted T cells, or PBMCs.

The gene calls are TRBV5-4 and TRBJ2-3; TRBD2 agrees at 9 bases. The sequencing sample was made of peripheral blood. The receptor was isolated from a woman aged 65 to 85 with acute or convalescent COVID-19. Written as DNA, the CDR3 is TGTGCCAGCAGCCGAGGAGGCGGGAGGGCCACAGATACGCAGTATTTT. Encoded protein: CASSRGGGRATDTQYF.